This T cell receptor (beta chain) appears in the sequencing data of a study of T-cell memory formation after mild COVID-19. Across the study: Among the donors, TCR clusters were largely specific to each donor. General study results and limits: Some SARS-CoV-2-responding clones were already detected in memory before infection.

This clonotype was seen a few times. What it binds is unknown. The CDR3 is made up of 13 amino acids. The germline V gene encodes CDR1 LNHNV and CDR2 YYDKDF (reference sequence). Trimming took off 0 bases at V and 4 bases at J, with 7 bases between the two ends. TCRalpha and TCRbeta libraries used 5'RACE with constant-segment primers and UMIs. TCRdb redid the calling of the 5' RACE reads with MiXCR, one entry per CDR3 protein. The profile shows 150,000 or so distinct CDR3 sequences, roughly 15% of them singletons. The sample taken for sequencing was PBMCs or a T cell subset sorted from them (not recorded which). The chain uses TRBV15 and TRBJ2-7; no firm D call. The receptor's source is an adult woman who had mild COVID-19 (a few samples of this study predate the infection). Cell type and time point are not known. DNA of the CDR3: TGTGCCACCAGCAGAGATACCCAATACGAGCAGTACTTC. Translated, it gives CATSRDTQYEQYF.